Presented here are 25 T cell receptor beta chains from one specimen sequenced in a study of cytomegalovirus exposure and HLA in healthy donors. Primers included in the PCR were 60 Vbeta and 13 Jbeta primers. The method was immunoSEQ multiplex PCR; TCRdb's version includes in-frame clones alone and lacks a portion of them. The profile shows over 150,000 clones, 70% to 80% of them singletons. Source material: PBMCs. The receptors were sampled from a man in his forties in good health and CMV-seronegative.

This chain connects TRBV5-6 to TRBJ2-7, with D possibly being TRBD1 (5 bases). V was shortened by 4 bases and J by 3 bases, with 11 bases between the two germline ends. The germline gives CDR1 SGHDT, CDR2 YYEEEE. This CDR3 region has 13 residues. The CDR3 region has the DNA TGTGCCAGCAGCGCGGACATGGGCTACGAGCAGTACTTC. Encoded protein: CASSADMGYEQYF.

In regard to this clone: This specimen includes other DNA sequences encoding the same CDR3. The chain is built from TRBV5-1 and TRBJ2-1; 11 bases are shared with TRBD2. CDR3 size: 16 residues. Germline loops: CDR1 SGHRS, CDR2 YFSETQ. V gave up 0 bases and J gave up 4 bases; unmatched junction bases: 3. The CDR3 coding sequence is TGCGCCAGCAGCTTGGGGGGGACTAGCGGATACAATGAGCAGTTCTTC. This translates into CASSLGGTSGYNEQFF.

The chain is built from TRBV20-1 and TRBJ2-3, with D possibly matching TRBD2 (5 bases). V shed 6 bases and J shed 4 bases, with 8 bases lying between them. Germline CDR1 is DFQATT and CDR2 is SNEGSKA (reference sequence). This CDR3 spans 11 amino acids. The CDR3 spells CSAQEADTQYF. CDR3 coding DNA: TGCAGTGCCCAGGAGGCAGATACGCAGTATTTT.

V gene TRBV10-3 combines with J gene TRBJ2-1; 9 nucleotides match TRBD2. This CDR3 contains 15 residues. Germline assignment: CDR1 ENHRY and CDR2 SYGVKD. V lost 0 bases, J lost 7 bases, and 4 bases stayed unmatched. Here the CDR3 DNA reads TGTGCCATCAGTGAGTCTATTAGCGGGAGTAATGAGCAGTTCTTC. The encoded protein is CAISESISGSNEQFF.

V is TRBV4-2 and J is TRBJ1-5, with 8 positions matching TRBD1. Germline CDR1 is LGHNA and CDR2 is YNFKEQ. The CDR3 has 17 amino acids. Trimming at V came to 1 base and at J to 2 bases, leaving 7 bases not matched to a gene. The CDR3 sequence: CASSQAGGAGGNQPQHF. CDR3 DNA: TGTGCCAGCAGCCAAGCAGGGGGCGCGGGGGGCAATCAGCCCCAGCATTTT.

This chain links TRBV28 with TRBJ2-5, with 9 bases that match TRBD2. Germline assignment: CDR1 MDHEN and CDR2 SYDVKM. CDR3 size: 15 residues. J gave up 2 bases and V 6 bases, and 7 bases lay outside the gene matches. CDR3 loop: CASRNWREGQETQYF. The CDR3 region has the DNA TGTGCCAGCAGGAATTGGCGGGAGGGGCAAGAGACCCAGTACTTC.

The chain combines TRBV19 with TRBJ1-2; unclear D gene. The CDR3 is 13 amino acids. The germline V gene has CDR1 LNHDA and CDR2 SQIVND (reference sequence). V shed 3 bases and J shed 6 bases, with 11 bases lying between them. The chain's CDR3 is CASSIATNHGYTF. Written as DNA, the CDR3 is TGTGCCAGTAGTATTGCCACAAACCATGGCTACACCTTC.

As to this clone: This sample also contains other DNA sequences that code for the same CDR3. The CDR3: CASSLRGGNTGELFF. CDR3 DNA sequence: TGTGCCAGCAGTTTAAGGGGCGGGAACACCGGGGAGCTGTTTTTT. The chain recombines TRBV27 with TRBJ2-2; tentative D call: TRBD1 (5 bases). V lost 2 bases and J 1 base, leaving 8 bases between the germline ends. From germline, CDR1 is MNHEY and CDR2 SMNVEV (reference sequence). The CDR3 contains 15 residues.

The sample holds a few counts of this clone. The J gene is TRBJ2-3, the V gene TRBV28, with D maybe TRBD1 (6 bases). Per the germline V gene, CDR1 is MDHEN and CDR2 is SYDVKM. The CDR3 sequence is 14 residues long. The V end was cut by 7 bases, the J end by 1 base, with 12 bases between. CDR3: CASNKQGRTDTQYF. The CDR3 DNA follows: TGTGCCAGCAACAAACAGGGTCGCACAGATACGCAGTATTTT.

The rearrangement joins TRBV23-1 to TRBJ2-7; D is uncertain. TRBV23-1 is annotated as an ORF whose role is uncertain. The V end was cut by 4 bases, the J end by 9 bases, with 16 bases between. This CDR3 is 13 amino acids long. The CDR3 sequence: CASSLLSGFGQYF. DNA for the CDR3: TGCGCCAGCAGTCTATTGTCCGGGTTCGGGCAGTACTTC.

This chain uses TRBV18 with TRBJ2-7, with 12 positions matching TRBD2. The CDR3 length is 15 residues. Germline CDR1 KGHSH, CDR2 LQKENI. Trimming cost V 8 bases and J 1 base; bases outside gene matches: 6. CDR3 loop: CASQGLAGISYEQYF. The CDR3 DNA is TGTGCCAGCCAAGGACTAGCGGGAATTTCCTACGAGCAGTACTTC.

This clone occurred a few times. The chain links TRBV4-3 to TRBJ2-2; TRBD2 aligns across 10 bases. Germline V gene data show CDR1 as LGHNA and CDR2 as YSLEER. The CDR3 loop spans 16 amino acids. With V trimmed by 4 bases and J by 8 bases, 10 bases remained unmatched. CDR3 in amino acids: CASSLGEREGTGELFF. As DNA, the CDR3 is TGCGCCAGCAGCCTAGGGGAGCGGGAGGGCACGGGGGAGCTGTTTTTT.

This rearrangement joins TRBV7-2 to TRBJ2-4, with D unresolved. The CDR3 has 15 amino acids. The V and J ends lost 3 bases and 0 bases respectively, with 9 bases between them. From germline, CDR1 is SGHTA and CDR2 FQGNSA. The DNA of the CDR3 is TGTGCCAGCAGCTTCAGTGGAGTAGCCAAAAACATTCAGTACTTC. Its protein product is CASSFSGVAKNIQYF.

The CDR3 region has the DNA TGTGCCAGTACCTTAGCGGGAGCTCTTAACAATGAGCAGTTCTTC. Protein product: CASTLAGALNNEQFF. The chain is built from TRBV19 and TRBJ2-1; the match to TRBD2 covers 9 bases. V gave up 7 bases and J gave up 5 bases; unmatched junction bases: 9. Per the germline V gene, CDR1 is LNHDA and CDR2 is SQIVND (reference sequence). The CDR3 is 15 amino acids. Full variable domain (outside the CDR3, taken from reference TRBV19 and TRBJ2-1): DGGITQSPKYLFRKEGQNVTLSCEQNLNHDAMYWYRQDPGQGLRLIYYSQIVNDFQKGDIAEGYSVSREKKESFPLTVTSAQKNPTAFYLCASTLAGALNNEQFFGPGTRLTVL.

The table lists this clone with a few counts. This CDR3 reads CASSLDSGGFGETQYF. CDR3 DNA sequence: TGCGCCAGCAGCTTGGATAGCGGGGGATTCGGGGAGACCCAGTACTTC. This chain links TRBV5-1 with TRBJ2-5, with 9 bases matching TRBD2. CDR1 and CDR2 (germline): SGHRS, YFSETQ. This CDR3 is 16 amino acids long. The J segment lost 5 bases and the V segment lost 0 bases, leaving 8 bases of the junction unmatched.

The chain combines TRBV2 with TRBJ2-7; TRBD1 aligns across 10 bases. V dropped 7 bases and J dropped 5; count of bases not matched to a gene: 5. This CDR3 contains 13 residues. Germline loops: CDR1 SNHLY, CDR2 FYNNEI. The CDR3 sequence: CASNRDRGHEQYF. The CDR3 DNA follows: TGTGCCAGCAATCGGGACAGGGGCCACGAGCAGTACTTC.

A note on this clone: At one of its ends the junction is not consistent with the germline gene, which may arise from a read error. The chain is built from TRBV5-1 and TRBJ2-6; 9 bases align to TRBD1. Germline V gene sequence: CDR1 SGHRS, CDR2 YFSETQ. CDR3 size: 16 residues. CDR3 loop: CASSSRQGGRANGLTF. The CDR3 DNA is TGCGCCAGCAGCTCGCGACAGGGGGGTAGGGCCAACGGCCTGACTTTC.

There are a few counts of this clone. The chain has TRBV6-4 and TRBJ2-1; TRBD1 matches 10 bases. Germline V lookup: CDR1 MRHNA, CDR2 SNTAGT. The CDR3 runs to 15 residues. V shed 4 bases and J 7 bases; nucleotides not matched to a gene: 7. CDR3 in amino acids: CASSGGTGDVNEQFF. The CDR3 DNA reads TGTGCCAGCAGTGGGGGGACAGGGGATGTGAATGAGCAGTTCTTC.

This clone was observed a few times. The CDR3: CATSSMGGREQYF. CDR3 coding DNA: TGTGCCACCAGCAGCATGGGGGGGCGTGAGCAGTACTTC. The chain recombines TRBV15 with TRBJ2-7; D may be TRBD2 (7 bases). Germline CDR1 is LNHNV and CDR2 is YYDKDF (reference sequence). The CDR3 totals 13 residues. V lost 3 bases, J lost 7 bases, and 13 bases lay in between. Drawing the rest from reference TRBV15 and TRBJ2-7, the complete variable domain is DAMVIQNPRYQVTQFGKPVTLSCSQTLNHNVMYWYQQKSSQAPKLLFHYYDKDFNNEADTPDNFQSRRPNTSFCFLDIRSPGLGDTAMYLCATSSMGGREQYFGPGTRLTVT.

The rearrangement links TRBV18 to TRBJ2-7; 12 positions match TRBD2. Trimming took 4 bases from V and 4 from J; bases not matched to a gene: 8. CDR1 and CDR2 (germline): KGHSH, LQKENI. The CDR3 has 16 residues. The CDR3 loop is CASSRPGLAGIYEQYF. Here the CDR3 DNA reads TGTGCCAGCTCACGACCGGGACTAGCGGGTATTTACGAGCAGTACTTC.

In DNA, the CDR3 is TGCGCCAGCAGCTTGGCGGGGGGGGGATCTAGCTCCTACGAGCAGTACTTC. It codes for CASSLAGGGSSSYEQYF. This chain connects TRBV5-1 to TRBJ2-7, with TRBD2 identical over 8 bases. V shed 0 bases, J shed 0 bases, and the junction held 8 bases outside the gene matches. The CDR3 spans 17 residues. Per germline, CDR1 SGHRS and CDR2 YFSETQ.

V gene TRBV7-8 combines with J gene TRBJ2-1; a weak D match, TRBD2 (6 bases). Deletions cut 5 bases from V and 7 bases from J, with 15 bases between. The CDR3 runs 14 residues. Germline V gene lookup returns CDR1 SGHVS and CDR2 FQNEAQ. The CDR3 is CASSLRELANEQFF. The CDR3 bases are TGTGCCAGCAGCCTTCGGGAGTTGGCGAATGAGCAGTTCTTC.

This clone was counted between two and nine times. The rearrangement links TRBV19 to TRBJ2-3; 10 nucleotides match TRBD2. CDR1 and CDR2 (germline): LNHDA, SQIVND (reference sequence). The junction had 1 base not matched to a gene; V was cut back by 4 bases and J by 0 bases. The CDR3 spans 15 residues. The CDR3 nucleotides read TGTGCCAGTAGTACTAGCGGGAGCAGCACAGATACGCAGTATTTT. It is translated as CASSTSGSSTDTQYF.

The V call is TRBV2, the J call TRBJ2-1, with D possibly matching TRBD2 (7 bases). With 6 bases removed from V and 8 bases from J, the gap between germline ends came to 17 bases. Germline CDR1 reads SNHLY; CDR2 reads FYNNEI. The CDR3 spans 14 residues. As DNA, the CDR3 is TGTGCCAGCAGCCCTGAGGGGGGGGTGTATGAGCAGTTCTTC. This codes for CASSPEGGVYEQFF.

V is TRBV28 and J is TRBJ1-2; D unclear. V dropped 3 bases and J dropped 1 base, with 9 bases sitting between them. This CDR3 region has 14 residues. The germline V gene encodes CDR1 MDHEN and CDR2 SYDVKM. CDR3 nucleotide sequence: TGTGCCAGCAGTTTTGGAGGAATTAACTATGGCTACACCTTC. Residues: CASSFGGINYGYTF.